The 4 T cell receptor beta chains given below trace back to one sample, sequenced in a study of cytomegalovirus exposure and HLA in healthy donors. PCR was performed using 60 Vbeta and 13 Jbeta primers. Repertoires were generated with immunoSEQ multiplex PCR, while TCRdb's copy carries only in-frame clones and drops some. The sample shows 130,000 to 150,000 clones, almost 80% of them seen only once. Sequenced input: PBMCs. The source of these receptors is a woman in her 40s in good health and CMV-seropositive.

The chain combines TRBV9 with TRBJ2-3, with 11 bases aligning to TRBD1. The CDR3 is 16 residues long. Germline CDR1 reads SGDLS; CDR2 reads YYNGEE. With V trimmed by 3 bases and J by 3 bases, 6 bases remained unmatched. In DNA, the CDR3 is TGTGCCAGCAGCGCAGGGACAGGGGGTTCGACAGATACGCAGTATTTT. Encoded protein: CASSAGTGGSTDTQYF.

The V call is TRBV25-1, the J call TRBJ1-1; weak D call: TRBD1 (5 bases). The CDR3 totals 14 residues. Germline V CDR1 and CDR2: MGHDK, SYGVNS. With 10 bases removed from V and 6 bases from J, the gap between germline ends came to 21 bases. In DNA form, the CDR3 reads TGTGCCACCCTCGCCCAGGGCCCAGGAGCTGAAGCTTTCTTT. Amino acids: CATLAQGPGAEAFF.

CDR3 sequence reads: CASSGLTAGLNYGYTF. The CDR3 region has the DNA TGTGCCAGCAGTGGCCTGACAGCCGGACTAAACTATGGCTACACCTTC. The V call is TRBV6-1, the J call TRBJ1-2; D may be TRBD1 (5 bases). The ends were cut back, 4 bases at V and 2 bases at J, with 17 bases in the middle. The CDR3 has 16 amino acids. Germline assignment: CDR1 MNHNS and CDR2 SASEGT.

This clone occurred once. The chain uses TRBV5-1 and TRBJ2-6, with 13 bases lining up with TRBD2. V lost 5 bases, J lost 0 bases, and 5 bases stayed unmatched. The CDR3 length is 18 residues. Per the germline V gene, CDR1 is SGHRS and CDR2 is YFSETQ. The CDR3 nucleotides read TGCGCCAGCAGGGGGACTAGCGGGGCTCACTCTGGGGCCAACGTCCTGACTTTC. Protein product: CASRGTSGAHSGANVLTF. The full variable domain, in which reference TRBV5-1 and TRBJ2-6 provide the parts outside the CDR3, is KAGVTQTPRYLIKTRGQQVTLSCSPISGHRSVSWYQQTPGQGLQFLFEYFSETQRNKGNFPGRFSGRQFSNSRSEMNVSTLELGDSALYLCASRGTSGAHSGANVLTFGAGSRLTVL.